These 27 T cell receptor beta chains came from one sample sequenced in a study of shared clonotypes between healthy human individuals. Using immunoSEQ multiplex PCR, the repertoire was profiled, and TCRdb retains in-frame clones only, with some absent. This table holds roughly 700,000 clones, around two thirds found once. Sequencing was performed on memory CD4+ T cells sorted from blood. Subset here: CD45RA-negative fraction. Receptors originate from a woman younger than 45 in good health.

V usage is TRBV9 and J usage is TRBJ2-3; D is unclear. V shed 0 bases and J shed 4 bases, with 9 bases lying between them. The CDR3 sequence is 14 residues long. CDR1 SGDLS and CDR2 YYNGEE come from the germline V gene. CDR3 bases: TGTGCCAGCAGCGTAGAACTGCTTGCAGATACGCAGTATTTT. It translates to CASSVELLADTQYF.

This sequence joins TRBV18 and TRBJ2-2; 7 bases fit TRBD1. J gave up 5 bases and V 4 bases, and 10 bases lay outside the gene matches. Germline CDR1 and CDR2: KGHSH and LQKENI. The CDR3 runs to 16 residues. CDR3 sequence reads: CASSLSQGLGTGELFF. CDR3 nucleotides: TGTGCCAGCTCACTATCACAGGGGCTCGGAACCGGGGAGCTGTTTTTT.

Turning to this clone: This likely came from a read error, as a far larger clone is one base away. V usage is TRBV11-2 and J usage is TRBJ1-1, with 7 positions matching TRBD1. J was trimmed by 4 bases and V by 3 bases; bases with no gene match: 2. This CDR3 has 13 amino acids. Looked up from germline, CDR1 is SGHAT and CDR2 is FQNNGV. Here the CDR3 DNA reads TGTGCCAGCAGCTTTGACAGGGCCACTGAAGCTTTCTTT. This codes for CASSFDRATEAFF.

The chain joins TRBV25-1 to TRBJ1-1; 7 nucleotides align to TRBD1. The V segment lost 5 bases and the J segment 8 bases; nucleotides outside the gene matches: 11. Germline CDR1 MGHDK, CDR2 SYGVNS. The CDR3 has 14 amino acids. The chain's CDR3 is CASSSYRGVGEAFF. The CDR3 nucleotides read TGTGCCAGCAGTTCCTACAGGGGCGTTGGGGAAGCTTTCTTT.

This sequence joins TRBV5-1 and TRBJ2-5, with D tentatively TRBD1 (6 bases). The germline CDR1 and CDR2 sequences are SGHRS and YFSETQ. The CDR3 covers 14 residues. V shed 4 bases and J shed 5 bases, with 15 bases lying between them. The CDR3: CASSAPGTTETQYF. CDR3 nucleotide sequence: TGCGCCAGCAGCGCCCCCGGGACAACCGAGACCCAGTACTTC.

The chain recombines TRBV28 with TRBJ2-1; 14 bases are a match to TRBD2. V was pared by 2 bases and J by 8 bases, with 17 bases of the junction left unmatched. Germline CDR1 reads MDHEN; CDR2 reads SYDVKM. The CDR3 is 20 residues long. The CDR3 region is CASSLEVPGLAGVAGDEQFF. The CDR3 DNA follows: TGTGCCAGCAGTTTAGAGGTCCCGGGACTAGCGGGAGTGGCAGGCGATGAGCAGTTCTTC.

The CDR3 is CASSPPTGVETQYF. DNA of the CDR3: TGTGCCAGCAGCCCACCGACAGGGGTCGAGACCCAGTACTTC. The V and J genes are TRBV7-9 and TRBJ2-5; 8 nucleotides align to TRBD1. The CDR3 covers 14 residues. The V and J ends lost 5 bases and 5 bases, in that order; junction bases with no gene match: 7. Germline CDR1 is SEHNR and CDR2 is FQNEAQ (reference sequence).

This clone was detected only a few times. This sample also contains other DNA sequences that code for the same CDR3. V usage is TRBV19 and J usage is TRBJ1-1; D might be TRBD1 (5 bases). CDR3 size: 13 residues. The V end was cut by 3 bases, the J end by 5 bases, with 10 bases between. Germline CDR1 reads LNHDA; CDR2 reads SQIVND (reference sequence). CDR3 in DNA: TGTGCCAGTAGTATCAACGGGGGAACTGAAGCTTTCTTT. This codes for CASSINGGTEAFF.

V gene TRBV28 combines with J gene TRBJ1-1, with D possibly being TRBD1 (5 bases). This CDR3 contains 14 residues. V was trimmed by 6 bases and J by 2 bases, leaving 13 bases between them. Germline assignment: CDR1 MDHEN and CDR2 SYDVKM. CDR3 amino acids: CASRGGHFNTEAFF. For the CDR3, the DNA is TGTGCCAGCAGGGGCGGACACTTCAACACTGAAGCTTTCTTT.

The chain combines TRBV7-9 with TRBJ2-6; D is possibly TRBD1 (6 bases). The ends were cut back, 0 bases at V and 3 bases at J, with 6 bases in the middle. The CDR3 has 15 residues. The germline CDR1 and CDR2 sequences are SEHNR and FQNEAQ (reference sequence). This CDR3 reads CASSLATGGANVLTF. The CDR3, as DNA: TGTGCCAGCAGCTTAGCGACAGGTGGGGCCAACGTCCTGACTTTC.

This clone was counted only a few times. The chain has TRBV28 and TRBJ2-7; possibly TRBD1 for D (5 bases). Trimming pared 3 bases from V and 4 bases from J, leaving 13 bases between. Germline CDR1 and CDR2: MDHEN and SYDVKM. The length of the CDR3 is 14 residues. CDR3 sequence: CASSFPRQYYEQYF. Here the CDR3 DNA reads TGTGCCAGCAGTTTTCCACGACAGTATTACGAGCAGTACTTC.

The chain recombines TRBV10-1 with TRBJ2-1, with D perhaps matching TRBD2 (6 bases). Deletions cut 9 bases from V and 3 bases from J, with 15 bases between. In germline, CDR1 is WNHNN, CDR2 SYGVQD (reference sequence). The CDR3 loop spans 14 amino acids. This CDR3 reads CARRRAGNYNEQFF. CDR3 DNA: TGCGCCAGAAGAAGGGCGGGGAACTACAATGAGCAGTTCTTC.

The chain joins TRBV5-1 to TRBJ1-2, with D maybe TRBD1 (5 bases). V was shortened by 4 bases and J by 2 bases, with 15 bases between the two germline ends. CDR1 and CDR2 from the germline V gene are SGHRS and YFSETQ. The CDR3 loop spans 15 amino acids. The CDR3 spells CASSMGPPSNYGYTF. As DNA, the CDR3 is TGCGCCAGCAGCATGGGACCACCTTCGAACTATGGCTACACCTTC.

This chain connects TRBV5-1 to TRBJ2-3, with 10 nucleotides matching TRBD1. The CDR3 length is 16 residues. J lost 1 base, V lost 4 bases, and 6 bases had no gene match. Looked up from germline, CDR1 is SGHRS and CDR2 is YFSETQ. CDR3 DNA: TGCGCCAGCAGCCCGGACGGGACAGGGGGCACAGATACGCAGTATTTT. Its protein product is CASSPDGTGGTDTQYF. Using reference TRBV5-1 and TRBJ2-3 for the parts outside the CDR3, the full variable domain is KAGVTQTPRYLIKTRGQQVTLSCSPISGHRSVSWYQQTPGQGLQFLFEYFSETQRNKGNFPGRFSGRQFSNSRSEMNVSTLELGDSALYLCASSPDGTGGTDTQYFGPGTRLTVL.

This clone has only a few counts. The V and J genes are TRBV5-4 and TRBJ2-1; D might be TRBD1 (6 bases). V was clipped by 1 base and J by 14 bases, with 10 bases between them. Germline assignment: CDR1 SGHNT and CDR2 YYREEE (reference sequence). There are 11 residues in the CDR3. CDR3 protein: CASSLIQGKFF. CDR3 DNA sequence: TGTGCCAGCAGCTTGATACAGGGTAAGTTCTTC.

This clone was seen ten or more times. V and J are TRBV21-1 and TRBJ1-2; TRBD1 is the table's D call, not checked against the DNA. TRBV21-1 is tagged as a pseudogene. The length of the CDR3 is 16 residues. The CDR3 loop reads CASSRDRGQSIYGYTF. The CDR3 nucleotides are TGTGCCAGCTCCCGGGACAGGGGGCAATCTATCTATGGCTACACCTTC.

The CDR3 region is CASSLSPDFPSRSTEAFF. DNA for the CDR3: TGTGCCAGCAGTTTATCCCCAGACTTCCCTTCCCGGAGCACTGAAGCTTTCTTT. The chain carries TRBV27 and TRBJ1-1; D is unresolved. CDR3 length equals 18 residues. The germline V gene encodes CDR1 MNHEY and CDR2 SMNVEV (reference sequence). Trimming cost V 0 bases and J 4 bases, with 21 bases left between them.

This CDR3 reads CASSLQAALTEAFF. In DNA form, the CDR3 reads TGTGCCAGCAGCTTACAGGCGGCACTCACTGAAGCTTTCTTT. This chain joins TRBV5-4 and TRBJ1-1; D is possibly TRBD1 (5 bases). Germline values: CDR1 SGHNT, CDR2 YYREEE (reference sequence). This CDR3 is built from 14 residues. V lost 2 bases and J 4 bases, leaving 12 bases between the germline ends.

The J gene is TRBJ1-1, the V gene TRBV7-2, with D tentatively TRBD1 (6 bases). This CDR3 region has 13 residues. The ends were cut back, 5 bases at V and 5 bases at J, with 12 bases in the middle. Germline CDR1 is SGHTA and CDR2 is FQGNSA. The chain's CDR3 is CASSAQQGTEAFF. CDR3 in DNA: TGTGCCAGCAGCGCGCAACAGGGTACTGAAGCTTTCTTT.

V is TRBV5-6 and J is TRBJ2-1, with 8 nucleotides matching TRBD2. After removal of 3 bases from V and 6 bases from J, the junction contained 20 bases not matched to a gene. The CDR3 sequence is 19 residues long. In germline, CDR1 is SGHDT, CDR2 YYEEEE. CDR3 DNA: TGTGCCAGCAGCTCAGGGGACCTCCTGGGACTAGGATTTACCAATGAGCAGTTCTTC. Its protein product is CASSSGDLLGLGFTNEQFF.

The gene calls are TRBV10-1 and TRBJ2-1; perhaps D is TRBD1 or TRBD2 (5 bases each). The V gene's germline CDR1 is WNHNN and CDR2 SYGVQD (reference sequence). The CDR3 sequence is 14 residues long. The V gene lost 4 bases and the J gene lost 9 bases, with 16 bases spanning the gap. The chain's CDR3 is CASSAGTVISEQFF. CDR3 DNA sequence: TGCGCCAGCAGTGCCGGGACCGTAATCTCTGAGCAGTTCTTC.

This chain links TRBV7-3 with TRBJ2-2, with TRBD2 matching 14 bases. The CDR3 contains 17 residues. The V segment lost 5 bases and the J segment 4 bases; nucleotides outside the gene matches: 6. Germline V gene sequence: CDR1 SGHTA, CDR2 FQGTGA. The CDR3 loop reads CASSTGLAGAGTGELFF. CDR3 nucleotides: TGTGCCAGCAGCACGGGACTAGCGGGAGCGGGCACCGGGGAGCTGTTTTTT.

This chain connects TRBV25-1 to TRBJ1-5; TRBD1 matches at 7 bases. V lost 8 bases to trimming and J lost 8 bases; unmatched junction nucleotides: 9. Germline CDR1 is MGHDK and CDR2 is SYGVNS. The CDR3 runs to 13 residues. CDR3 residues: CASGGTASEPQHF. CDR3 coding DNA: TGTGCCAGCGGGGGGACAGCCTCTGAGCCCCAGCATTTT.

On this clone itself: The same CDR3 arises from other DNA sequences in this sample as well. The V gene is TRBV28, the J gene TRBJ1-5; D call uncertain. The length of the CDR3 is 14 residues. Trimming pared 6 bases from V and 0 bases from J, leaving 9 bases between. Germline V gene data show CDR1 as MDHEN and CDR2 as SYDVKM. The CDR3 region has the DNA TGTGCCAGCAGCGCGGGCCATAGCAATCAGCCCCAGCATTTT. Protein product: CASSAGHSNQPQHF.

V usage is TRBV6-1 and J usage is TRBJ2-6, with 10 bases aligning to TRBD1. V was clipped by 10 bases and J by 0 bases; unmatched bases: 3. From germline, CDR1 is MNHNS and CDR2 SASEGT. The CDR3 is 15 amino acids. The CDR3 DNA is TGTGCCACACGGACAGGGGGCTCTGGGGCCAACGTCCTGACTTTC. Encoded protein: CATRTGGSGANVLTF.

This clone was observed a few times. V gene TRBV28 combines with J gene TRBJ1-2; D gene unclear. In germline, CDR1 is MDHEN, CDR2 SYDVKM. The V and J ends lost 3 bases and 7 bases respectively, with 18 bases between them. The CDR3 sequence is 15 residues long. The CDR3 loop is CASSLEYRGAGGYTF. CDR3 sequence (DNA): TGTGCCAGCAGTTTGGAGTATCGGGGAGCTGGTGGCTACACCTTC.

This clone has only a few counts. The chain links TRBV18 to TRBJ2-5; a possible D gene is TRBD2 (5 bases). The CDR3 runs to 15 residues. Trimming shortened V by 2 bases and J by 5 bases, and 15 bases separated the two germline ends. The germline V gene has CDR1 KGHSH and CDR2 LQKENI. The DNA for the CDR3 is TGTGCCAGCTCACCAGCCCCAGACCGAGGGGAGACCCAGTACTTC. This gives the protein CASSPAPDRGETQYF.